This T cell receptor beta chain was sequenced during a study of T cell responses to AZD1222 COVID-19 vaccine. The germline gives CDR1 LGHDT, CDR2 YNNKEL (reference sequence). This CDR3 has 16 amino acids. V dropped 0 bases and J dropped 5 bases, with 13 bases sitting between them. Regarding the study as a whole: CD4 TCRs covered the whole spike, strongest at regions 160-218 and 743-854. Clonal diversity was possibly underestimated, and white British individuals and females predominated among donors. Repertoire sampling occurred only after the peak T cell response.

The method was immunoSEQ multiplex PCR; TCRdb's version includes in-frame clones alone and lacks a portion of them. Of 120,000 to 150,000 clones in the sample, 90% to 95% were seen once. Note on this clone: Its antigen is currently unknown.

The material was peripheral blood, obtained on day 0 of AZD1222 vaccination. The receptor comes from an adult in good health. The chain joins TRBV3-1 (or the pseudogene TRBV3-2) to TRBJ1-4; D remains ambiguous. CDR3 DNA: TGTGCCAGCAGCCAAGAGGTAAAGGGTAGAAATGAAAAACTGTTTTTT. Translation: CASSQEVKGRNEKLFF.